These 27 T cell receptor beta chains were all obtained from the same sample, sequenced in a study of T cell responses to AZD1222 COVID-19 vaccine. The table came from immunoSEQ multiplex PCR; TCRdb's copy has only in-frame clones and leaves some out. The repertoire holds about 120,000 clones, with about 90% as singletons. Sequencing used peripheral blood, obtained on day 0 of AZD1222 vaccination. All receptors derive from an adult in good health.

J is TRBJ1-4 and V is TRBV27; weak D call: TRBD1 (5 bases). CDR1 and CDR2 (germline): MNHEY, SMNVEV (reference sequence). This CDR3 contains 13 residues. Trimming left V 5 bases short and J 5 bases short, with 9 bases between. CDR3 residues: CASSVRQNEKLFF. The CDR3 nucleotides read TGTGCCAGCAGTGTACGACAGAATGAAAAACTGTTTTTT.

This clone appeared a few times. This chain joins TRBV9 and TRBJ1-5; D is unclear. Deletions cut 3 bases from V and 2 bases from J, with 9 bases between. The CDR3 has 14 residues. Looked up from germline, CDR1 is SGDLS and CDR2 is YYNGEE. The CDR3 coding sequence is TGTGCCAGCAGCGGAGAGATAGGCAATCAGCCCCAGCATTTT. It specifies CASSGEIGNQPQHF.

The J gene is TRBJ2-3, the V gene TRBV19, with D tentatively TRBD1 or TRBD2 (6 bases each). Germline CDR1 is LNHDA and CDR2 is SQIVND (reference sequence). CDR3 length: 14 amino acids. The V gene lost 4 bases and the J gene lost 7 bases, with 15 bases spanning the gap. CDR3 amino acids: CASSKGGGTNTQYF. CDR3 in DNA: TGTGCCAGTAGTAAGGGGGGAGGCACCAATACGCAGTATTTT.

This clone was found a few times. The rearrangement links TRBV18 to TRBJ2-7; 9 nucleotides align to TRBD1. Germline V lookup: CDR1 KGHSH, CDR2 LQKENI. V trimming: 3 bases; J trimming: 2 bases; junction bases outside the gene matches: 5. CDR3 size: 15 residues. The DNA for the CDR3 is TGTGCCAGCTCACCGGAAGGGACAGGGCCCTACGAGCAGTACTTC. Its translation is CASSPEGTGPYEQYF. Full variable domain (remainder filled in from reference TRBV18 and TRBJ2-7): NAGVMQNPRHLVRRRGQEARLRCSPMKGHSHVYWYRQLPEEGLKFMVYLQKENIIDESGMPKERFSAEFPKEGPSILRIQQVVRGDSAAYFCASSPEGTGPYEQYFGPGTRLTVT.

This chain uses TRBV5-1 with TRBJ1-5, with D possibly matching TRBD1 (5 bases). The CDR3 consists of 15 residues. Germline V gene data show CDR1 as SGHRS and CDR2 as YFSETQ. V lost 1 base to trimming and J lost 3 bases, with 11 bases between them. CDR3 bases: TGCGCCAGCAGCTTGCACGGGGGTGACAATCAGCCCCAGCATTTT. The encoded protein is CASSLHGGDNQPQHF.

The gene calls are TRBV5-6 and TRBJ1-4; perhaps TRBD1 as D (5 bases). Germline CDR1 SGHDT, CDR2 YYEEEE. Trimming removed 1 base from V and 0 bases from J, with 13 bases in between. The CDR3 extends over 17 amino acids. CDR3 in amino acids: CASSLRLGVSTNEKLFF. DNA of the CDR3: TGTGCCAGCAGCTTGAGGCTGGGGGTTTCAACTAATGAAAAACTGTTTTTT.

The gene calls are TRBV27 and TRBJ1-1, with TRBD1 matching 7 bases. The CDR3 is made up of 14 amino acids. V shed 3 bases, J shed 1 base, and the junction held 2 bases outside the gene matches. Per germline, CDR1 MNHEY and CDR2 SMNVEV (reference sequence). Here the CDR3 reads CASSLRQGNTEAFF. The CDR3 DNA is TGTGCCAGCAGTTTGAGACAGGGGAACACTGAAGCTTTCTTT.

The J gene is TRBJ2-3, the V gene TRBV15; 8 nucleotides match TRBD2. Germline V gives CDR1 LNHNV, CDR2 YYDKDF (reference sequence). V trimming: 0 bases; J trimming: 2 bases; junction bases outside the gene matches: 7. The CDR3 consists of 17 residues. The CDR3 is CATSRDDSGDYTDTQYF. In DNA, the CDR3 is TGTGCCACCAGCAGAGATGATAGCGGGGATTACACAGATACGCAGTATTTT.

The chain employs TRBV10-2 and TRBJ2-7; D ambiguous. CDR1 is WSHSY, CDR2 SAAADI, per germline. The CDR3 has 15 amino acids. Deletions cut 3 bases from V and 2 bases from J, with 14 bases between. Written as DNA, the CDR3 is TGCGCCAGCAGTGAAGTAATGGGATCTACCTACGAGCAGTACTTC. Translated: CASSEVMGSTYEQYF.

The chain couples TRBV14 to TRBJ2-3; 10 nucleotides align to TRBD2. The CDR3 is 19 amino acids. Germline V gene lookup returns CDR1 SGHDN and CDR2 FVKESK. With 4 bases clipped from V and 0 bases from J, the junction kept 13 bases outside the gene matches. DNA for the CDR3: TGTGCCAGCAGCCTCAGCTCGGGACTAGCGAGGATTAGCACAGATACGCAGTATTTT. Encoded protein: CASSLSSGLARISTDTQYF.

This clone was found many times. The chain has TRBV11-2 and TRBJ1-2, with 9 bases that match TRBD1. The V gene end was trimmed by 4 bases and the J gene end by 5 bases; junction bases not matched to a gene: 5. This CDR3 contains 14 residues. The germline V gene encodes CDR1 SGHAT and CDR2 FQNNGV. The CDR3 DNA reads as TGTGCCAGCAGCTCAGGGGGACAGGGATATGGCTACACCTTC. The encoded protein is CASSSGGQGYGYTF.

The chain combines TRBV9 with TRBJ2-2; the match to TRBD2 covers 8 bases. V was pared by 4 bases and J by 6 bases, with 5 bases of the junction left unmatched. The CDR3 has 14 amino acids. Germline loops: CDR1 SGDLS, CDR2 YYNGEE. CDR3: CASSTRTSSGELFF. CDR3 coding DNA: TGTGCCAGCAGCACCCGGACTAGCTCCGGGGAGCTGTTTTTT.

This clone was detected only once. The V gene is TRBV4-2, the J gene TRBJ2-7; 14 bases align to TRBD2. Germline CDR1 and CDR2: LGHNA and YNFKEQ. The CDR3 runs 15 residues. V lost 4 bases to trimming and J lost 12 bases; unmatched junction nucleotides: 11. CDR3 nucleotides: TGTGCCAGCAGCCCAGAAGAGGGACTAGCGGGGGCTCCGTACTTC. Translated, it gives CASSPEEGLAGAPYF.

The chain has TRBV9 and TRBJ2-5; tentatively, D is TRBD1 (5 bases). Looked up from germline, CDR1 is SGDLS and CDR2 is YYNGEE. The CDR3 spans 14 residues. With 0 bases removed from V and 4 bases from J, the gap between germline ends came to 10 bases. The CDR3 spells CASSVDGHGETQYF. The CDR3 DNA follows: TGTGCCAGCAGCGTAGACGGACACGGAGAGACCCAGTACTTC.

This rearrangement joins TRBV6-5 to TRBJ2-3, with D tentatively TRBD2 (6 bases). The CDR3 is 15 amino acids. Germline lookup yields CDR1 MNHEY and CDR2 SVGAGI. V lost 5 bases to trimming and J lost 0 bases, with 12 bases between them. The CDR3 nucleotides are TGTGCCAGCAGTACCGGCGGGACTAGCACAGATACGCAGTATTTT. This sequence encodes CASSTGGTSTDTQYF.

The chain couples TRBV11-1 to TRBJ2-2, with 7 bases identical to TRBD1. CDR1 is SGHAT, CDR2 FQDESV, per germline (reference sequence). The CDR3 extends over 15 amino acids. Trimming at V came to 2 bases and at J to 4 bases, leaving 4 bases not matched to a gene. The CDR3 is CASSLRTGPTGELFF. For the CDR3, the DNA is TGTGCCAGCAGCTTAAGGACAGGACCCACCGGGGAGCTGTTTTTT.

The chain employs TRBV15 and TRBJ1-1, with 7 bases lining up with TRBD1. CDR1 and CDR2 (germline): LNHNV, YYDKDF (reference sequence). The J segment lost 4 bases and the V segment lost 6 bases, leaving 8 bases of the junction unmatched. There are 14 residues in the CDR3. Here the CDR3 reads CATRHGQVGTEAFF. The DNA for the CDR3 is TGTGCCACCAGACATGGACAGGTAGGCACTGAAGCTTTCTTT.

V and J are TRBV27 and TRBJ2-7, with a possible D match to TRBD2 (7 bases). Germline assignment: CDR1 MNHEY and CDR2 SMNVEV (reference sequence). Between the trimmed V and J ends, which lost 2 bases and 4 bases, there was a span of 12 bases. The CDR3 is 14 amino acids. The CDR3: CASSLMAGAYEQYF. The CDR3 region has the DNA TGTGCCAGCAGTTTAATGGCGGGGGCATACGAGCAGTACTTC.

The rearrangement links TRBV10-1 to TRBJ2-7, with TRBD2 matching 15 bases. Germline CDR1 WNHNN, CDR2 SYGVQD (reference sequence). There are 19 residues in the CDR3. V was pared by 0 bases and J by 5 bases, with 11 bases of the junction left unmatched. The CDR3 DNA follows: TGCGCCAGCAGTGAGTCGGTCGTCCGGACTAGCGGGAGGGTAAACGAGCAGTACTTC. Its translation: CASSESVVRTSGRVNEQYF.

The DNA for the CDR3 is TGTGCCAGCAGCTGGGGGAACACCGGGGAGCTGTTTTTT. Protein: CASSWGNTGELFF. V usage is TRBV7-2 and J usage is TRBJ2-2; D remains unclear. Trimming stripped 4 bases from V and 1 base from J, with 4 bases between. Germline CDR1 is SGHTA and CDR2 is FQGNSA. This CDR3 has 13 amino acids.

The V gene is TRBV6-1, the J gene TRBJ1-1; D is possibly TRBD1 (5 bases). The CDR3 is 15 residues long. Germline V gene sequence: CDR1 MNHNS, CDR2 SASEGT. Trimming pared 3 bases from V and 4 bases from J, leaving 15 bases between. CDR3 sequence reads: CASSEGPRERTEAFF. As DNA, the CDR3 is TGTGCCAGCAGTGAGGGACCCAGGGAGCGCACTGAAGCTTTCTTT.

The chain recombines TRBV5-4 with TRBJ1-2, with D perhaps matching TRBD1 (6 bases). V lost 0 bases, J lost 5 bases, and 14 bases lay in between. Germline V gene sequence: CDR1 SGHNT, CDR2 YYREEE (reference sequence). The CDR3 is made up of 15 amino acids. DNA of the CDR3: TGTGCCAGCAGCTTGGTCCGTCGGGGGGCTTATGGCTACACCTTC. Amino acid sequence: CASSLVRRGAYGYTF.

CDR3 in amino acids: CASSQESSGGARVTDTQYF. The DNA for the CDR3 is TGTGCCAGCAGCCAAGAATCCAGCGGGGGGGCCCGGGTCACAGATACGCAGTATTTT. The V call is TRBV3-1 (or the pseudogene TRBV3-2), the J call TRBJ2-3; 10 bases agree with TRBD2. CDR3 length equals 19 residues. J gave up 2 bases and V 0 bases, and 11 bases lay outside the gene matches. CDR1 LGHDT and CDR2 YNNKEL come from the germline V gene (reference sequence).

The genes are TRBV4-1 and TRBJ2-7; TRBD2 matches at 8 bases. CDR1 MGHRA and CDR2 YSYEKL come from the germline V gene. Trimming at V came to 3 bases and at J to 4 bases, leaving 17 bases not matched to a gene. The CDR3 is 18 amino acids. The CDR3 nucleotides are TGCGCCAGCAGCCACACCCTGATCGGTGGGACTAGGATTTACGAGCAGTACTTC. Its translation: CASSHTLIGGTRIYEQYF.

This chain links TRBV6-5 with TRBJ1-4, with D uncertain. V lost 4 bases and J lost 4, with 16 bases in between. The CDR3 has 16 residues. Germline loops: CDR1 MNHEY, CDR2 SVGAGI. The chain's CDR3 is CASSSRRAGSNEKLFF. The CDR3 DNA sequence: TGTGCCAGCAGTTCCCGACGGGCAGGCAGTAATGAAAAACTGTTTTTT.

The chain carries TRBV6-4 and TRBJ2-3; D not certain. This CDR3 is built from 15 residues. Trimming stripped 0 bases from V and 6 bases from J, with 13 bases between. Germline CDR1 is MRHNA and CDR2 is SNTAGT. In nucleotides, the CDR3 is TGTGCCAGCAGTGACTCGGGTCAGCTGTTTGATACGCAGTATTTT. This encodes CASSDSGQLFDTQYF.

The rearrangement joins TRBV6-5 to TRBJ1-2, with a weak D call TRBD1 (6 bases). Per the germline V gene, CDR1 is MNHEY and CDR2 is SVGAGI. V was clipped by 5 bases and J by 5 bases, with 12 bases between them. The CDR3 runs to 13 residues. CDR3: CASSNRAWYGYTF. The CDR3, as DNA: TGTGCCAGCAGTAACAGGGCCTGGTATGGCTACACCTTC.